The rows below give T cell receptor beta chains drawn from one sample of a study of CD8 T cells in ankylosing spondylitis. TCRdb called the 5' RACE reads again in MiXCR, with one record for every CDR3 protein. The data show about 540,000 distinct CDR3 sequences, over 9.5% seen once. Sequences were obtained from blood, either unsorted or a sorted T cell fraction (not recorded which). The source is a male donor with ankylosing spondylitis. CDR3s include the opening cysteine and the closing phenylalanine or tryptophan.

j_call v_call cdr3_aa
TRBJ1-2 TRBV19 CASSYGTGKGYTF
TRBJ1-4 TRBV9 CASTRGTDEKLFF
TRBJ2-1 TRBV3-1 CASSQDNPNVRYNEQFF
TRBJ2-1 TRBV25-1 CASELSGARYNEQFF
TRBJ1-2 TRBV11-2 CASSSRVYGYTF
TRBJ2-1 TRBV20-1 CSAQYLGVQSYNEQFF
TRBJ2-3 TRBV7-9 CASSAGLAGAEDTQYF
TRBJ2-2 TRBV7-9 CASSLNTGELFF
TRBJ2-1 TRBV5-1 CASSLGSRGLLRLNEQFF
TRBJ2-7 TRBV5-1 CASRTSGSYEQYF
TRBJ1-2 TRBV7-9 CASSRGLNGYTF
TRBJ2-7 TRBV6-2/TRBV6-3 CASSKHRDSYEQYF
TRBJ1-1 TRBV5-1 CASSWEEGSLNTEAFF
TRBJ2-3 TRBV20-1 CSARSGSEADTQYF
TRBJ2-3 TRBV20-1 CSACVALKADTQYF
TRBJ2-1 TRBV5-1 CASSFGTSGSGIEQFF
TRBJ1-1 TRBV3-1 CASSQSNRGTEAFF
TRBJ1-5 TRBV7-2 CASSFFVDSNQPQHF
TRBJ2-5 TRBV3-1 CASSQDRDRAQETQYF
TRBJ1-1 TRBV27 CASSMGARGTEAFF
TRBJ1-1 TRBV10-2 CASRQGHTEAFF
TRBJ1-4 TRBV6-1 CASSENWAARDEKLFF
TRBJ1-1 TRBV10-3 CAISEVTTGANTEAFF
TRBJ2-5 TRBV5-1 CASNLGTREETQYF
TRBJ2-4 TRBV5-1 CASSLEGGGNIQYF
TRBJ2-5 TRBV2 CASMLSRSGQETQYF
TRBJ2-5 TRBV24-1 CATSDGTPQETQYF
TRBJ2-5 TRBV11-1 CASSSNTGLAVQAQYF
TRBJ2-3 TRBV11-2 CASSSPQLAGGNTQYF
TRBJ1-6 TRBV12-3/TRBV12-4 CASSGDTNSPLHF
TRBJ2-5 TRBV12-3/TRBV12-4 CASSSTGRQETQYF
TRBJ2-7 TRBV5-1 CASSRFISRDRVDEQYF
TRBJ2-1 TRBV20-1 CSAQRSASGGYNEQFF
TRBJ2-1 TRBV5-6 CASILFSVVETEQFF
TRBJ1-1 TRBV7-8 CASRPGGSLVAEAFF
TRBJ1-5 TRBV5-1 CASSWERDQPQHF
TRBJ1-4 TRBV6-5 CASSYSSGTGLEKLFF
TRBJ1-1 TRBV19 CASQTPGTPNTEAFF
TRBJ2-1 TRBV5-1 CASSLRDGEGYEQFF
TRBJ2-6 TRBV5-1 CASSLALADSGANVLTF
TRBJ1-2 TRBV12-3/TRBV12-4 CASSRQGVGYGYTF
TRBJ2-5 TRBV25-1 CASSEVGGTETQYF
TRBJ2-1 TRBV7-2 CASSLAPWLAGYNEQFF
TRBJ2-1 TRBV6-5 CASSYSNDNEQFF
TRBJ1-4 TRBV10-2 CASSESKGVGEKLFF
TRBJ2-1 TRBV30 CAWRYRGEQFF
TRBJ1-1 TRBV12-3/TRBV12-4 CASSLTTPGLVAFF